These 12 T cell receptor beta chains share one sample of origin, sequenced in a study of spatial heterogeneity in lung cancer. Whole-study results and caveats: Within tumors, counts of expanded alpha and beta TCRs tracked tumor mutation counts.

Antigens for these TCRs are unknown. A single record per CDR3 protein comes from TCRdb applying MiXCR to the 5' RACE reads. The data hold 4,000 to 5,000 distinct CDR3 sequences, with around an eighth observed a single time. Time point described: sample taken at primary tumor resection. Specimen: lung tumor tissue, collected at surgery. The source of these receptors is a male donor with early-stage non-small cell lung cancer.

This clonotype came up many times. The chain employs TRBV6-6 and TRBJ2-2; D not resolved. Trimming removed 2 bases at V and 6 bases at J, with 7 bases between. The CDR3 runs 13 residues. From germline, CDR1 is MNHNY and CDR2 SVGAGI (reference sequence). The CDR3 region has the DNA TGTGCCAGCAGTTACGGTTCTGCCGGGGAGCTGTTTTTT. Its translation is CASSYGSAGELFF.

In this sample, this clonotype turned up many times. The gene calls are TRBV2 and TRBJ2-3, with 9 bases lining up with TRBD1. The CDR3 runs 15 residues. V dropped 7 bases and J dropped 0; count of bases not matched to a gene: 5. CDR1 is SNHLY, CDR2 FYNNEI, per germline. The CDR3 spells CASTYRGRSTDTQYF. CDR3 sequence (DNA): TGTGCCAGCACCTACAGGGGGCGAAGCACAGATACGCAGTATTTT.

This chain uses TRBV6-5 with TRBJ1-1, with D possibly matching TRBD1 (5 bases). Between the trimmed V and J ends, which lost 7 bases and 10 bases, there was a span of 22 bases. Per germline, CDR1 MNHEY and CDR2 SVGAGI. This CDR3 region has 14 residues. CDR3 residues: CASTQPGLSRGAFF. The CDR3 nucleotides are TGTGCCAGCACCCAACCGGGGCTTTCGAGAGGAGCTTTCTTT.

This clonotype was seen more than once but under ten times. CDR3 protein: CASSVPGQGPLLAKNIQYF. CDR3 sequence (DNA): TGTGCCAGCAGCGTACCGGGACAGGGTCCCCTTCTAGCCAAAAACATTCAGTACTTC. The chain is built from TRBV7-8 and TRBJ2-4; the match to TRBD1 covers 9 bases. V shed 5 bases, J shed 0 bases, and the junction held 14 bases outside the gene matches. Germline CDR1 reads SGHVS; CDR2 reads FQNEAQ. This CDR3 is built from 19 residues.

This clonotype counts as medium-sized. V is TRBV5-1 and J is TRBJ1-6, with D uncertain. This CDR3 region has 13 residues. From germline, CDR1 is SGHRS and CDR2 YFSETQ. V lost 0 bases and J lost 7, with 5 bases in between. CDR3 residues: CASSLAGNSPLHF. In DNA, the CDR3 is TGCGCCAGCAGCTTGGCCGGCAATTCACCCCTCCACTTT.

This clonotype was seen many times. The chain carries TRBV24-1 and TRBJ2-5; TRBD1 agrees at 8 bases. CDR3 length equals 13 residues. CDR1 is KGHDR and CDR2 is SFDVKD in the germline V gene. The V gene end was trimmed by 6 bases and the J gene end by 4 bases; junction bases not matched to a gene: 3. The CDR3 protein is CATSIRGRETQYF. CDR3 nucleotides: TGTGCCACCAGTATCAGGGGGCGAGAGACCCAGTACTTC.

This clonotype is medium-sized in the sample. V gene TRBV29-1 combines with J gene TRBJ2-6; weak D call: TRBD1 (6 bases). Germline V gives CDR1 SQVTM, CDR2 ANQGSEA. The V end was cut by 8 bases, the J end by 4 bases, with 15 bases between. The length of the CDR3 is 14 residues. The CDR3 sequence is CSPIGGPGANVLTF. In DNA, the CDR3 is TGCAGCCCAATAGGGGGTCCCGGGGCCAACGTCCTGACTTTC. Using reference TRBV29-1 and TRBJ2-6 for the parts outside the CDR3, the full variable domain is SAVISQKPSRDICQRGTSLTIQCQVDSQVTMMFWYRQQPGQSLTLIATANQGSEATYESGFVIDKFPISRPNLTFSTLTVSNMSPEDSSIYLCSPIGGPGANVLTFGAGSRLTVL.

V usage is TRBV7-9 and J usage is TRBJ2-1; D not certain. Trimming removed 1 base at V and 8 bases at J, with 15 bases between. There are 15 residues in the CDR3. Per germline, CDR1 SEHNR and CDR2 FQNEAQ (reference sequence). Written as DNA, the CDR3 is TGTGCCAGCAGCTTAGAGGGCCGTGGGTGGGATGAGCAGTTCTTC. It yields the protein CASSLEGRGWDEQFF.

This clonotype rates as medium-sized (0.01 to 0.1%). CDR3 amino acids: CASSPRTSFGDTQYF. CDR3 sequence (DNA): TGTGCCAGCAGCCCCCGGACTAGCTTTGGAGATACGCAGTATTTT. This chain connects TRBV7-2 to TRBJ2-3, with 8 bases fitting TRBD2. With V trimmed by 5 bases and J by 5 bases, 9 bases remained unmatched. Germline-derived CDR1 and CDR2 are SGHTA and FQGNSA. CDR3 size: 15 residues.

In this sample, this clonotype is medium-sized. V usage is TRBV12-3 or TRBV12-4 and J usage is TRBJ2-1, with 11 bases identical to TRBD2. This CDR3 contains 16 residues. V was pared by 7 bases and J by 9 bases, with 14 bases of the junction left unmatched. The CDR3 is CASIPGLAAPRVEQFF. DNA of the CDR3: TGTGCCAGCATCCCGGGACTAGCGGCCCCAAGGGTTGAGCAGTTCTTC.

This clonotype was seen many times. The rearrangement links TRBV10-3 to TRBJ2-1; 9 bases are a match to TRBD2. V lost 0 bases to trimming and J lost 5 bases; unmatched junction nucleotides: 8. This CDR3 has 17 amino acids. Germline CDR1 is ENHRY and CDR2 is SYGVKD. The CDR3 DNA reads TGTGCCATCAGTGAGTCGCGGGCTAGCGGGGATCACAATGAGCAGTTCTTC. Amino acid sequence: CAISESRASGDHNEQFF.

This clonotype has a count of ten or more. The V call is TRBV29-1, the J call TRBJ2-3, with D unresolved. Germline V gives CDR1 SQVTM, CDR2 ANQGSEA. The CDR3 sequence is 14 residues long. V was trimmed by 7 bases and J by 1 base, leaving 15 bases between them. CDR3 nucleotide sequence: TGCAGCGCCATCGGGCGAGACCGCACAGATACGCAGTATTTT. It yields the protein CSAIGRDRTDTQYF.